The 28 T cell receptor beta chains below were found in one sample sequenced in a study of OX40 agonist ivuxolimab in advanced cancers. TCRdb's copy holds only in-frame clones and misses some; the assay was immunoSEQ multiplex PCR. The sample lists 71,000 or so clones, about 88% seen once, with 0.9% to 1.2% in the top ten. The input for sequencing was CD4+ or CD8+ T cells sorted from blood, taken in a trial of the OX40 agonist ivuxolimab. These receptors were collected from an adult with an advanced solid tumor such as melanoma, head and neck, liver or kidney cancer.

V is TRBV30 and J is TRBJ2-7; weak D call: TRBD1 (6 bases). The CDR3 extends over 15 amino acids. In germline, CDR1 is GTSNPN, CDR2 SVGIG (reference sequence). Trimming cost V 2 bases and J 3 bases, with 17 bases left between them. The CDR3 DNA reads TGTGCCTGGAGTTTAGGGGGACCCCCCCTCTACGAGCAGTACTTC. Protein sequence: CAWSLGGPPLYEQYF.

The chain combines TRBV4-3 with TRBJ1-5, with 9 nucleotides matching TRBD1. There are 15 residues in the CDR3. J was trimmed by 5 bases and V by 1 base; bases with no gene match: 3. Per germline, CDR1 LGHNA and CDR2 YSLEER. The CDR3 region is CASSQGQGGDQPQHF. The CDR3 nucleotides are TGCGCCAGCAGCCAAGGACAGGGGGGTGATCAGCCCCAGCATTTT.

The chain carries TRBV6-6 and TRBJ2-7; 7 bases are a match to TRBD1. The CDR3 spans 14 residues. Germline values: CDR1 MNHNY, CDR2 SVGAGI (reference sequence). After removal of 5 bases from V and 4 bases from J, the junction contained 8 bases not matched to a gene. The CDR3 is CASSPTGSGYEQYF. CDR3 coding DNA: TGTGCCAGCAGTCCGACAGGGTCGGGTTACGAGCAGTACTTC.

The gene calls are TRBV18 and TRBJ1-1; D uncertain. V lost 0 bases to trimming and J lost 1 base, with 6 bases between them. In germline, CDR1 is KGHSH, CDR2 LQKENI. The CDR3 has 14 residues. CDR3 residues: CASSPPGGNTEAFF. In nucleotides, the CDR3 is TGTGCCAGCTCACCACCAGGTGGGAACACTGAAGCTTTCTTT.

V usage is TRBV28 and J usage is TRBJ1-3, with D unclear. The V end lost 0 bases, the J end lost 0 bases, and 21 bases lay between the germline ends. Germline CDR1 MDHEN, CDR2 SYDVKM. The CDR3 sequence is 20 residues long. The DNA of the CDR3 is TGTGCCAGCAGTTTATGGGTAGTTGACGCCGCTGCTAGCTCTGGAAACACCATATATTTT. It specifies CASSLWVVDAAASSGNTIYF.

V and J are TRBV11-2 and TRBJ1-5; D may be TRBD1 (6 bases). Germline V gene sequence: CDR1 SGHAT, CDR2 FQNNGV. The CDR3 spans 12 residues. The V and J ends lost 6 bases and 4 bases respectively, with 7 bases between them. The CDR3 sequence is CASSQGNQPQHF. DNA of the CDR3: TGTGCCAGCAGTCAGGGGAATCAGCCCCAGCATTTT.

The DNA for the CDR3 is TGTGCCAGCAGCGTGGGCGGGAGGGGAACAGATACGCAGTATTTT. This translates into CASSVGGRGTDTQYF. V is TRBV9 and J is TRBJ2-3, with 9 bases matching TRBD2. Germline trimming cut 2 bases from V and 3 bases from J; bases unmatched to any gene: 4. The CDR3 runs to 15 residues. Germline V lookup: CDR1 SGDLS, CDR2 YYNGEE.

The CDR3: CASSQERWHTIYF. In DNA form, the CDR3 reads TGCGCCAGCAGCCAAGAACGGTGGCACACCATATATTTT. V is TRBV4-3 and J is TRBJ1-3, with D hard to call. The V and J ends lost 0 bases and 8 bases respectively, with 8 bases between them. Germline V CDR1 and CDR2: LGHNA, YSLEER. The CDR3 covers 13 residues.

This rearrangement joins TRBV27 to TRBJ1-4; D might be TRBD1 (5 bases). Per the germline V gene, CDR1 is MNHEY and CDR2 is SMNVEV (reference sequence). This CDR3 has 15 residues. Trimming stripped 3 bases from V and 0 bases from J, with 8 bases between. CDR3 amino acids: CASSFLGATNEKLFF. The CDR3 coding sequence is TGTGCCAGCAGTTTCTTGGGGGCAACTAATGAAAAACTGTTTTTT.

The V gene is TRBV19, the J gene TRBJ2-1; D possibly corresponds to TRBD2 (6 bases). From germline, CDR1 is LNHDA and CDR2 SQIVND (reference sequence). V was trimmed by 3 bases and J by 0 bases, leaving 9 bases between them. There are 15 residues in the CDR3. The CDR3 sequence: CASSMLAASYNEQFF. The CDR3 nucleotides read TGTGCCAGTAGTATGTTAGCGGCCTCCTACAATGAGCAGTTCTTC.

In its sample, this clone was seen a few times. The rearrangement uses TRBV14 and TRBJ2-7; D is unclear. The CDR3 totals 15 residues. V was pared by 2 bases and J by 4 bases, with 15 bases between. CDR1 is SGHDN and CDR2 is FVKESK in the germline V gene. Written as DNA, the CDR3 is TGTGCCAGCAGCCAACTGTTGACGGGCAGTTACGAGCAGTACTTC. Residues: CASSQLLTGSYEQYF.

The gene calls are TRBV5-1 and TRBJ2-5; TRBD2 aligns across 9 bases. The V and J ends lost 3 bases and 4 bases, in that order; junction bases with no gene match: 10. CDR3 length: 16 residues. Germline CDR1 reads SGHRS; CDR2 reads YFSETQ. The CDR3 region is CASSSGGLAGRETQYF. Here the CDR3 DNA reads TGCGCCAGCAGCTCCGGAGGCCTAGCGGGACGAGAGACCCAGTACTTC. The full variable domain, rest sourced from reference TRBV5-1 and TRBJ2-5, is KAGVTQTPRYLIKTRGQQVTLSCSPISGHRSVSWYQQTPGQGLQFLFEYFSETQRNKGNFPGRFSGRQFSNSRSEMNVSTLELGDSALYLCASSSGGLAGRETQYFGPGTRLLVL.

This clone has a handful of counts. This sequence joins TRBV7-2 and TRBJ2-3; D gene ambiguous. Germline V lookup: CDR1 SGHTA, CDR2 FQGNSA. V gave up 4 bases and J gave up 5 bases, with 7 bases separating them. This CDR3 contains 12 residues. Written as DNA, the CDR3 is TGTGCCAGCAGCTCAATGGTAGATACGCAGTATTTT. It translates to CASSSMVDTQYF.

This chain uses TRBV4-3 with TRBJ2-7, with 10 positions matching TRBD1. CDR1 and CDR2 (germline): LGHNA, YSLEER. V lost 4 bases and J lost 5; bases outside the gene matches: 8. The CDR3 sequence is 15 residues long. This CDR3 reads CASSPGGQGSHEQYF. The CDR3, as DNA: TGCGCCAGCAGCCCAGGGGGACAGGGGAGCCACGAGCAGTACTTC.

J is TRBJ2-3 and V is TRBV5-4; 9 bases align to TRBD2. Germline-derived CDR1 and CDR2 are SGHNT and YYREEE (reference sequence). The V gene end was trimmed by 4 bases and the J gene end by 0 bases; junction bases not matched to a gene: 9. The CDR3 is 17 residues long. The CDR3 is CASSPGTSRPSTDTQYF. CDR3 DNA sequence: TGTGCCAGCAGCCCCGGGACTAGCAGACCTAGCACAGATACGCAGTATTTT. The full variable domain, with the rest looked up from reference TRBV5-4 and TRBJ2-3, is ETGVTQSPTHLIKTRGQQVTLRCSSQSGHNTVSWYQQALGQGPQFIFQYYREEENGRGNFPPRFSGLQFPNYSSELNVNALELDDSALYLCASSPGTSRPSTDTQYFGPGTRLTVL.

The CDR3 DNA reads TGTGCCAGCACCAAGTTTGCGGAGACCCAGTACTTC. Protein: CASTKFAETQYF. The chain has TRBV7-2 and TRBJ2-5; no firm D call. This CDR3 spans 12 amino acids. The V end was cut by 7 bases, the J end by 5 bases, with 11 bases between. CDR1 SGHTA and CDR2 FQGNSA come from the germline V gene.

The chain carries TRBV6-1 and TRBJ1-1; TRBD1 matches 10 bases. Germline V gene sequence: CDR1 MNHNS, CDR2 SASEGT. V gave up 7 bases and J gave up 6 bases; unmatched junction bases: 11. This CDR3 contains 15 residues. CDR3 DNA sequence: TGTGCCAGCAAGGTGTCGGGACAGGGGTTGTCTGAAGCTTTCTTT. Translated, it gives CASKVSGQGLSEAFF.

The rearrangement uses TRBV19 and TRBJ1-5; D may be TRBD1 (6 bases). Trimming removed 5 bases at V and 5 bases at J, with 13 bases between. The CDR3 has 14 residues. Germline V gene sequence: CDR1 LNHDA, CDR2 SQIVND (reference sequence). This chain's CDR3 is CASSVTGGDQPQHF. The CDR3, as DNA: TGTGCCAGTAGTGTGACAGGCGGGGATCAGCCCCAGCATTTT.

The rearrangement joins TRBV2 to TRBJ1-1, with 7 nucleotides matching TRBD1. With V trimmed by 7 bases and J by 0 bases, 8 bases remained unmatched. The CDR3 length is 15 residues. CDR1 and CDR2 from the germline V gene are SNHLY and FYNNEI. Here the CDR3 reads CASTYSGTVNTEAFF. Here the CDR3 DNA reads TGTGCCAGCACCTACTCCGGGACAGTGAACACTGAAGCTTTCTTT.

The CDR3 DNA reads as TGCGCCAGCAGCTTGGGTGAGATGGGCACCGGGGAGCTGTTTTTT. Protein: CASSLGEMGTGELFF. The rearrangement uses TRBV5-1 and TRBJ2-2; D gene ambiguous. The CDR3 contains 15 residues. Germline CDR1 is SGHRS and CDR2 is YFSETQ. Trimming shortened V by 0 bases and J by 4 bases, and 10 bases separated the two germline ends.

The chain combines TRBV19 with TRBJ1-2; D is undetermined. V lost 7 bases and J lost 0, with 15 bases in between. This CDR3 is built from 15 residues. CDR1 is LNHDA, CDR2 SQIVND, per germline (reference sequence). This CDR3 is CASIDSPLANYGYTF. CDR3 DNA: TGTGCCAGTATAGACTCGCCGCTAGCTAACTATGGCTACACCTTC. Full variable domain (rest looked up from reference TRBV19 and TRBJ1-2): DGGITQSPKYLFRKEGQNVTLSCEQNLNHDAMYWYRQDPGQGLRLIYYSQIVNDFQKGDIAEGYSVSREKKESFPLTVTSAQKNPTAFYLCASIDSPLANYGYTFGSGTRLTVV.

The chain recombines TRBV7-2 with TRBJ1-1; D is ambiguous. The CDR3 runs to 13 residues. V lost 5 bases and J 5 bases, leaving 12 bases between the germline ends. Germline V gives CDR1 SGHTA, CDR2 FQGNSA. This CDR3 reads CASSPMWGTEAFF. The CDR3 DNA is TGTGCCAGCAGCCCCATGTGGGGAACTGAAGCTTTCTTT.

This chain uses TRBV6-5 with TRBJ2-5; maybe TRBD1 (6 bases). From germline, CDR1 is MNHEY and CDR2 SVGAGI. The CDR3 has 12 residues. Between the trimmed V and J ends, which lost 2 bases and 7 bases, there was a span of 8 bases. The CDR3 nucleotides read TGTGCCAGCAGTTACCAAGGGGGGACCCAGTACTTC. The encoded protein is CASSYQGGTQYF.

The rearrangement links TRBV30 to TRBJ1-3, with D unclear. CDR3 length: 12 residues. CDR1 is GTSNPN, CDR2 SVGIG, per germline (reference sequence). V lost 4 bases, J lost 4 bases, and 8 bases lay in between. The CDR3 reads CAWTPRGNTIYF. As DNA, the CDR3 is TGTGCCTGGACCCCAAGGGGAAACACCATATATTTT.

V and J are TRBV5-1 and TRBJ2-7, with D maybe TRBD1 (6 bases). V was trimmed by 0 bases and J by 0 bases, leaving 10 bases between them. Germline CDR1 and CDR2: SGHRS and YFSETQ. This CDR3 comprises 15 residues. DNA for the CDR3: TGCGCCAGCAGCTTGGGACAGGCCTTCTCCTACGAGCAGTACTTC. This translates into CASSLGQAFSYEQYF.

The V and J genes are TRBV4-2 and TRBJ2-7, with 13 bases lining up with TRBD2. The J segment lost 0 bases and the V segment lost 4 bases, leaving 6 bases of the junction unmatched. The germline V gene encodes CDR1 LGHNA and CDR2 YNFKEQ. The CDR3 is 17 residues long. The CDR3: CASSPLRTSGSSYEQYF. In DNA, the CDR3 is TGTGCCAGCAGCCCACTAAGGACTAGCGGGAGCTCCTACGAGCAGTACTTC.

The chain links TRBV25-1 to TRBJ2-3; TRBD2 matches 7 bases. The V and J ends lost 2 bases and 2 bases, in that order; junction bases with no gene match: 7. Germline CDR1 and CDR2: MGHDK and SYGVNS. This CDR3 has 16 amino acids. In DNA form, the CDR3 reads TGTGCCAGCAGTGAACACGCGGGGGATATCACAGATACGCAGTATTTT. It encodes CASSEHAGDITDTQYF. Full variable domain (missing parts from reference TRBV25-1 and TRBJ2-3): EADIYQTPRYLVIGTGKKITLECSQTMGHDKMYWYQQDPGMELHLIHYSYGVNSTEKGDLSSESTVSRIRTEHFPLTLESARPSHTSQYLCASSEHAGDITDTQYFGPGTRLTVL.

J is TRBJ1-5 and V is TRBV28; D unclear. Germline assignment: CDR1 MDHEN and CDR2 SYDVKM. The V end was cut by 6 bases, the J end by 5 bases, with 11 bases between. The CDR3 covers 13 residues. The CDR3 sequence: CASRSSLYQPQHF. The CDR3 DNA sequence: TGTGCCAGCAGATCCAGTCTATATCAGCCCCAGCATTTT.